These 5 T cell receptor beta chains were all obtained from the same sample, sequenced in a study of human T cells and chemical hapten exposure. Time point meaning: patch test 3, about 24 weeks after DPC sensitization. The treatment denotes: therapeutic diphenylcyclopropenone sensitization with weekly scalp DPC. TCRdb reprocessed the RACE reads with MiXCR, giving one entry per CDR3 protein. The sample includes 27,000 or so distinct CDR3 sequences, approximately 6% of them seen just once. The specimen comprised whole blood, sampled in connection with sensitization to the hapten diphenylcyclopropenone (DPC). The receptors come from a man aged 25 to 40 with alopecia areata. Some clones in this sample may be carry-over from other donors' samples.

This clonotype was counted many times. The chain is built from TRBV4-3 and TRBJ2-3; no reliable D call. Trimming removed 2 bases at V and 6 bases at J, with 21 bases between. The CDR3 runs to 17 residues. Germline V gives CDR1 LGHNA, CDR2 YSLEER. The CDR3 sequence is CASSQRKVVGDGDTQYF. DNA of the CDR3: TGCGCCAGCAGCCAAAGGAAGGTAGTCGGCGACGGGGATACGCAGTATTTT.

This clonotype is medium-sized (0.01 to 0.1%) within its sample. V is TRBV20-1 and J is TRBJ2-7; 8 nucleotides agree with TRBD1. The CDR3 consists of 13 residues. Per germline, CDR1 DFQATT and CDR2 SNEGSKA (reference sequence). V lost 6 bases and J lost 5; bases outside the gene matches: 9. DNA of the CDR3: TGCAGTGCGGTGGGTACAGGGGGGCACGAGCAGTACTTC. Translated: CSAVGTGGHEQYF.

There are many counts of this clonotype. The CDR3 loop reads CASRTEINLTF. The CDR3 bases are TGTGCCAGCCGGACCGAAATTAACCTGACTTTC. This chain links TRBV18 with TRBJ2-6, with D hard to call. Trimming removed 8 bases from V and 15 bases from J, with 14 bases in between. Germline V gene data show CDR1 as KGHSH and CDR2 as LQKENI. The length of the CDR3 is 11 residues. Combining the CDR3 with reference TRBV18 and TRBJ2-6 gives the whole variable domain NAGVMQNPRHLVRRRGQEARLRCSPMKGHSHVYWYRQLPEEGLKFMVYLQKENIIDESGMPKERFSAEFPKEGPSILRIQQVVRGDSAAYFCASRTEINLTFGAGSRLTVL.

This clonotype was observed many times. This chain connects TRBV2 to TRBJ2-7, with TRBD2 as a possible D gene (5 bases). The CDR3 contains 13 residues. Germline V gene sequence: CDR1 SNHLY, CDR2 FYNNEI. The V gene lost 4 bases and the J gene lost 4 bases, with 11 bases spanning the gap. CDR3 DNA sequence: TGTGCCAGCAGTGGGGAGACCCGGTACGAGCAGTACTTC. It yields the protein CASSGETRYEQYF.

This clonotype has a count of ten or more. J is TRBJ2-7 and V is TRBV7-9, with D possibly matching TRBD2 (5 bases). From germline, CDR1 is SEHNR and CDR2 FQNEAQ (reference sequence). The CDR3 is 14 amino acids. With 2 bases removed from V and 5 bases from J, the gap between germline ends came to 13 bases. The CDR3 here is CASSLYGVRDEQYF. The CDR3 nucleotides are TGTGCCAGCAGCTTATACGGGGTAAGGGACGAGCAGTACTTC.